The next 9 T cell receptor beta chains were all read from a single sample in a study of blood T cell repertoires in COVID-19. The method was immunoSEQ multiplex PCR; TCRdb's version includes in-frame clones alone and lacks a portion of them. The data hold about 110,000 clones, with about 70% observed a single time. The sequencing input was peripheral blood. The receptors were sampled from a human donor with acute or convalescent COVID-19. The donor label of this sample is uncertain.

This chain uses TRBV3-1 (or the pseudogene TRBV3-2) with TRBJ2-2; maybe TRBD1 (6 bases). The CDR3 spans 15 residues. V lost 4 bases, J lost 3 bases, and 12 bases lay in between. The germline V gene has CDR1 LGHDT and CDR2 YNNKEL (reference sequence). The CDR3 sequence is CASSPGARDTGELFF. CDR3 nucleotide sequence: TGTGCCAGCAGCCCAGGGGCGAGGGACACCGGGGAGCTGTTTTTT.

The CDR3 coding sequence is TGCGCCAGCAGGCAAATAGCGGGGAACACCGGGGAGCTGTTTTTT. Residues: CASRQIAGNTGELFF. The genes are TRBV5-1 and TRBJ2-2; TRBD2 aligns across 7 bases. This CDR3 is 15 amino acids long. Germline V gene sequence: CDR1 SGHRS, CDR2 YFSETQ. Trimming removed 5 bases from V and 1 base from J; junction bases left unmatched: 5.

The rearrangement links TRBV13 to TRBJ1-2; no clear D gene. CDR1 and CDR2 from the germline V gene are PRHDT and FYEKMQ (reference sequence). The CDR3 consists of 16 residues. V was clipped by 4 bases and J by 0 bases, with 15 bases between them. The chain's CDR3 is CASSSPQIYTNYGYTF. CDR3 bases: TGTGCCAGCAGCTCACCACAGATCTATACTAACTATGGCTACACCTTC. Full variable domain (rest looked up from reference TRBV13 and TRBJ1-2): AAGVIQSPRHLIKEKRETATLKCYPIPRHDTVYWYQQGPGQDPQFLISFYEKMQSDKGSIPDRFSAQQFSDYHSELNMSSLELGDSALYFCASSSPQIYTNYGYTFGSGTRLTVV.

V and J are TRBV28 and TRBJ2-2; 9 bases are a match to TRBD1. Unmatched junction bases numbered 6, after V lost 6 bases and J lost 4 bases. In germline, CDR1 is MDHEN, CDR2 SYDVKM. The CDR3 spans 15 residues. CDR3: CASRRGQGSTGELFF. Written as DNA, the CDR3 is TGTGCCAGCAGAAGGGGACAGGGCAGCACCGGGGAGCTGTTTTTT.

The chain carries TRBV5-1 and TRBJ2-7; 14 nucleotides agree with TRBD2. This CDR3 comprises 16 residues. After removal of 0 bases from V and 3 bases from J, the junction contained 2 bases not matched to a gene. Germline CDR1 SGHRS, CDR2 YFSETQ. In DNA form, the CDR3 reads TGCGCCAGCAGCTTGGGGACTAGCGGGGGGATCTACGAGCAGTACTTC. It yields the protein CASSLGTSGGIYEQYF.

This clone was detected ten times or more. The rearrangement links TRBV7-2 to TRBJ2-7; weak D call: TRBD2 (7 bases). This CDR3 comprises 15 residues. Between the trimmed V and J ends, which lost 1 base and 4 bases, there was a span of 14 bases. Germline V gene data show CDR1 as SGHTA and CDR2 as FQGNSA. Here the CDR3 DNA reads TGTGCCAGCAGCTTAGGAGGGGGGGCGGTATACGAGCAGTACGTC. Protein: CASSLGGGAVYEQYV.

CDR3 coding DNA: TGTGCCAGCAGGTTGAGCGGCCTGAACACTGAAGCTTTCTTT. This gives the protein CASRLSGLNTEAFF. The chain joins TRBV2 to TRBJ1-1; D is unclear. Between the trimmed V and J ends, which lost 6 bases and 0 bases, there was a span of 11 bases. The CDR3 spans 14 residues. The V gene's germline CDR1 is SNHLY and CDR2 FYNNEI.

This clone showed up just a few times. This chain links TRBV2 with TRBJ1-6, with TRBD1 identical over 7 bases. Germline CDR1 reads SNHLY; CDR2 reads FYNNEI. The CDR3 contains 14 residues. V lost 6 bases, J lost 7 bases, and 6 bases stayed unmatched. CDR3 sequence: CASRAGTANSPLHF. The CDR3 coding sequence is TGTGCCAGCAGGGCCGGGACAGCAAATTCACCCCTCCACTTT.

The V gene is TRBV6-6, the J gene TRBJ1-1, with a tentative D call TRBD1 (5 bases). Germline V lookup: CDR1 MNHNY, CDR2 SVGAGI (reference sequence). V was trimmed by 0 bases and J by 4 bases, leaving 9 bases between them. The CDR3 totals 14 residues. CDR3 bases: TGTGCCAGCAGTTACTCGCAGGGTAGCACTGAAGCTTTCTTT. Translation: CASSYSQGSTEAFF.